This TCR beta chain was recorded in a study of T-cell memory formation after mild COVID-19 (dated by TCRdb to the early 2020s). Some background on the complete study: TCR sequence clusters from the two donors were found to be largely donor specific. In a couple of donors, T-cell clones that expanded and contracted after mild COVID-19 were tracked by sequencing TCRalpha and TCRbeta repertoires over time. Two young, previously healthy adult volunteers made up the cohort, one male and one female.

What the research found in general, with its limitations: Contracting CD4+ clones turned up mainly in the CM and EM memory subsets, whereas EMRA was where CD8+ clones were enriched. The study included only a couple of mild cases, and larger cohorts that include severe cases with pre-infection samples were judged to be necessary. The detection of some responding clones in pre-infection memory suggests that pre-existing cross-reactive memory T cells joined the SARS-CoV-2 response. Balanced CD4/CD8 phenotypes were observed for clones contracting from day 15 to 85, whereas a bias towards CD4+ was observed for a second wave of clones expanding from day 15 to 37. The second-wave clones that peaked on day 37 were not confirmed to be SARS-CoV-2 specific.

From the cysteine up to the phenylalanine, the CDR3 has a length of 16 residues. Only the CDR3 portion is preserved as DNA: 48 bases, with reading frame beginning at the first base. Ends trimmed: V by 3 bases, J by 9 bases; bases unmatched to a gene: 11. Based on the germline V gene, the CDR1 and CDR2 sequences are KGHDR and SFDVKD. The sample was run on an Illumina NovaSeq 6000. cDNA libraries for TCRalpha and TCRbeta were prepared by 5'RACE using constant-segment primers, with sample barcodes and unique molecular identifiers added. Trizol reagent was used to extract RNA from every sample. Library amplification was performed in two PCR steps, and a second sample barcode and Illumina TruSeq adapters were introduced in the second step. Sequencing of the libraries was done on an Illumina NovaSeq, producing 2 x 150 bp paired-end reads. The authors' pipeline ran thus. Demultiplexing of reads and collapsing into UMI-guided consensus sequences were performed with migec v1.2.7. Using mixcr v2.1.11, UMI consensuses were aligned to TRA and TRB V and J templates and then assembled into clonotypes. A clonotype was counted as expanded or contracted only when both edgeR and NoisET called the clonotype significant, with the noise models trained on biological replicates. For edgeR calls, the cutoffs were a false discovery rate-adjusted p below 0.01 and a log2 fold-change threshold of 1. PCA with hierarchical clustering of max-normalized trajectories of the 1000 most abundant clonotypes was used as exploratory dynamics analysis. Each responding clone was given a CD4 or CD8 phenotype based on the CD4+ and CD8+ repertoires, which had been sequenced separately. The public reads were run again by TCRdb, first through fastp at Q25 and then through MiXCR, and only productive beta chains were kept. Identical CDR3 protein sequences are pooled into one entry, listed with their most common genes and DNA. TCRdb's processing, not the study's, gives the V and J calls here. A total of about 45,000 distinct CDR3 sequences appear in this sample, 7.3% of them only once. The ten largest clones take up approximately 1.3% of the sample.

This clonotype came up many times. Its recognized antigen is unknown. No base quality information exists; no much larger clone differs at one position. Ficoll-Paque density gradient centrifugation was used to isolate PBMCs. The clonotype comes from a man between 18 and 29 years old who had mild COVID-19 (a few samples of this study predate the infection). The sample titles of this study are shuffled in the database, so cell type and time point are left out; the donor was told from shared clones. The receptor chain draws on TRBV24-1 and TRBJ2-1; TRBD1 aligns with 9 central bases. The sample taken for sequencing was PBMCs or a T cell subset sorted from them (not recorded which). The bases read TGTGCCACCAGTGATCCTACCGGGACAGGGAGTAGTGAGCAGTTCTTC. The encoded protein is CATSDPTGTGSSEQFF.